This is a list of T cell receptor beta chains from one sample in a study of blood T cell repertoires in COVID-19. Some clones are missing from TCRdb's copy, which holds only in-frame ones; the method was immunoSEQ multiplex PCR. Among around 270,000 clones listed, 88% were seen once. The source material was PBMCs or T cells enriched from blood (not recorded which). These receptors came from a woman aged 40-49 years who had been exposed to COVID-19. Both conserved end residues are part of each CDR3. The order of the fields is D gene, V gene, J gene, clone size, CDR3 DNA, CDR3 protein. A D gene is named only where the DNA matches it firmly. Clone size is given for some rows only: seen once, a few or many times, or a class if the clone is expanded.

d_call: -
v_call: TRBV6-5
j_call: TRBJ2-5
clone_size: -
cdr3_nt: TGTGCCAGCAGTTTCGAAGAGACCCAGTACTTC
cdr3_aa: CASSFEETQYF

d_call: TRBD2
v_call: TRBV6-2/TRBV6-3
j_call: TRBJ2-7
clone_size: many
cdr3_nt: TGTGCCAGCAGTTACTCTGGCGGGGGGTCTCTCTACGAGCAGTACTTC
cdr3_aa: CASSYSGGGSLYEQYF

d_call: TRBD1
v_call: TRBV28
j_call: TRBJ1-2
clone_size: once
cdr3_nt: TGTGCCAGCAGTTTTTCTGGACAGGGAAAGGATGGCTACACCTTC
cdr3_aa: CASSFSGQGKDGYTF

d_call: TRBD1
v_call: TRBV28
j_call: TRBJ1-2
clone_size: -
cdr3_nt: TGTGCCAGCATTCCTCCGGGACAGAGTGGCTACACCTTC
cdr3_aa: CASIPPGQSGYTF

d_call: -
v_call: TRBV7-2
j_call: TRBJ1-1
clone_size: -
cdr3_nt: TGTGCCAGCAGCTTTGGGACAACCACTGAAGCTTTCTTT
cdr3_aa: CASSFGTTTEAFF

d_call: -
v_call: TRBV3-1/TRBV3-2
j_call: TRBJ2-3
clone_size: -
cdr3_nt: TGTGCCAGCAGCCAAGGAACAGTTAGCACAGATACGCAGTATTTT
cdr3_aa: CASSQGTVSTDTQYF

d_call: TRBD2
v_call: TRBV7-2
j_call: TRBJ2-4
clone_size: -
cdr3_nt: TGTGCCAGCAGCTTAGTAGGGTCTAGCGGGAGAACAGCTGGAAACATTCAGTACTTC
cdr3_aa: CASSLVGSSGRTAGNIQYF

d_call: -
v_call: TRBV30
j_call: TRBJ1-2
clone_size: -
cdr3_nt: TGTGCCTGGAGTATTTCGGGGGGCTTGGGCTACACCTTC
cdr3_aa: CAWSISGGLGYTF

d_call: -
v_call: TRBV5-1
j_call: TRBJ1-1
clone_size: once
cdr3_nt: TGTGCCAGCAGCTTCGCACCCGGTGCGGACACTGAAGCTTTCTTT
cdr3_aa: CASSFAPGADTEAFF

d_call: TRBD2
v_call: TRBV7-3
j_call: TRBJ2-2
clone_size: -
cdr3_nt: TGTGCCAGTTCTAGCGGGAGGGCCTTCAACACCGGGGAGCTGTTTTTT
cdr3_aa: CASSSGRAFNTGELFF

d_call: -
v_call: TRBV2
j_call: TRBJ2-6
clone_size: few
cdr3_nt: TGTGCCAGCAGCGGCGGGGTAGCTGGGGCCAACGTCCTGACTTTC
cdr3_aa: CASSGGVAGANVLTF

d_call: -
v_call: TRBV19
j_call: TRBJ1-1
clone_size: -
cdr3_nt: TGTGCCAGTAGTGTCGACTCAGGAGGCGCTGAAGCTTTCTTT
cdr3_aa: CASSVDSGGAEAFF

d_call: -
v_call: TRBV5-1
j_call: TRBJ1-1
clone_size: -
cdr3_nt: TGCGCCAGCAGCTTGGGGCAGGGGAAGGGTGAAGCTTTCTTT
cdr3_aa: CASSLGQGKGEAFF

d_call: -
v_call: TRBV30
j_call: TRBJ1-2
clone_size: few
cdr3_nt: TGTGCCTGGAATCGGGGAAACTATGGCTACACCTTC
cdr3_aa: CAWNRGNYGYTF

d_call: -
v_call: TRBV7-8
j_call: TRBJ2-1
clone_size: -
cdr3_nt: TGTGCCAGCAGCGCTAGACAGTTCCATGAGCAGTTCTTC
cdr3_aa: CASSARQFHEQFF

d_call: -
v_call: TRBV27
j_call: TRBJ1-6
clone_size: few
cdr3_nt: TGTGCCAGCAGTTTTGAGACAGGTCCGAATTCACCCCTCCACTTT
cdr3_aa: CASSFETGPNSPLHF

d_call: TRBD1
v_call: TRBV19
j_call: TRBJ1-2
clone_size: -
cdr3_nt: TGTGCCAGTAGTACGGACAGGCTTAACTATGGCTACACCTTC
cdr3_aa: CASSTDRLNYGYTF

d_call: TRBD1
v_call: TRBV11-2
j_call: TRBJ1-3
clone_size: -
cdr3_nt: TGTGCCAGCAGCTTAATGACAGGGGTGATACCCATATATTTT
cdr3_aa: CASSLMTGVIPIYF

d_call: TRBD2
v_call: TRBV6-2/TRBV6-3
j_call: TRBJ2-3
clone_size: once
cdr3_nt: TGTGCCAGCAGTAAAACCCGGACTAGCCGGGGGACAGATACGCAGTATTTT
cdr3_aa: CASSKTRTSRGTDTQYF

d_call: TRBD2
v_call: TRBV27
j_call: TRBJ2-1
clone_size: -
cdr3_nt: TGTGCCAGCAGGGATTTTGCGGGGGTGGGTGAGCAGTTCTTC
cdr3_aa: CASRDFAGVGEQFF

d_call: -
v_call: TRBV28
j_call: TRBJ1-5
clone_size: -
cdr3_nt: TGTGCCAGCAGTTCGGCATGGAGGATTAATCAGCCCCAGCATTTT
cdr3_aa: CASSSAWRINQPQHF

d_call: -
v_call: TRBV6-5
j_call: TRBJ2-3
clone_size: -
cdr3_nt: TGTGCCAGCAGTACCGGGTCCACAGATACGCAGTATTTT
cdr3_aa: CASSTGSTDTQYF

d_call: TRBD2
v_call: TRBV5-4
j_call: TRBJ2-1
clone_size: -
cdr3_nt: TGTGCCAGCAGCCAGACTAGCGGGGGCCCCAGGGGCGATGAGCAGTTCTTC
cdr3_aa: CASSQTSGGPRGDEQFF

d_call: -
v_call: TRBV12-5
j_call: TRBJ2-4
clone_size: -
cdr3_nt: TGTGCTAGGACAGATTTAGCCAAAAACATTCAGTACTTC
cdr3_aa: CARTDLAKNIQYF

d_call: -
v_call: TRBV28
j_call: TRBJ1-2
clone_size: -
cdr3_nt: TGTGCCAGCAGTCCCATAGGGGGCTATGGCTACACCTTC
cdr3_aa: CASSPIGGYGYTF

d_call: TRBD2
v_call: TRBV29-1
j_call: TRBJ2-1
clone_size: -
cdr3_nt: TGCAGCGTCAACCCGGGACTAGCGGGGTACAATGAGCAGTTCTTC
cdr3_aa: CSVNPGLAGYNEQFF

d_call: TRBD1
v_call: TRBV3-1/TRBV3-2
j_call: TRBJ2-7
clone_size: -
cdr3_nt: TGTGCCAGCAGCCCTCTATACCGGGACAGGTCCTACGAGCAGTACTTC
cdr3_aa: CASSPLYRDRSYEQYF

d_call: TRBD1
v_call: TRBV28
j_call: TRBJ1-2
clone_size: -
cdr3_nt: TGTGCCAGCAGTTTAGGGACAGGGACACGACCCCAAGGCACGGGCTACACCTTC
cdr3_aa: CASSLGTGTRPQGTGYTF

d_call: TRBD1
v_call: TRBV5-6
j_call: TRBJ1-2
clone_size: few
cdr3_nt: TGTGCCAGCAATTTCGCGGGACAGACTAACTATGGCTACACCTTC
cdr3_aa: CASNFAGQTNYGYTF

d_call: TRBD1
v_call: TRBV27
j_call: TRBJ1-2
clone_size: -
cdr3_nt: TGTGCCAGCAGTTTGTCAGGGGGCCACTATGGCTACACCTTC
cdr3_aa: CASSLSGGHYGYTF

d_call: -
v_call: TRBV6-1
j_call: TRBJ1-2
clone_size: -
cdr3_nt: TGTGCCAGCAGTGAAATCGACAGGCCAGAGGGCTACACCTTC
cdr3_aa: CASSEIDRPEGYTF

d_call: TRBD1
v_call: TRBV30
j_call: TRBJ1-4
clone_size: -
cdr3_nt: TGTGCCTGGAATCGACAGGGATTGGAAGAAAAACTGTTTTTT
cdr3_aa: CAWNRQGLEEKLFF

d_call: -
v_call: TRBV9
j_call: TRBJ1-3
clone_size: few
cdr3_nt: TGTGCCAGCAGCGAACAGACCTCTGGAAACACCATATATTTT
cdr3_aa: CASSEQTSGNTIYF

d_call: TRBD1
v_call: TRBV27
j_call: TRBJ1-2
clone_size: -
cdr3_nt: TGTGCCAGCAGTCCCGGACAGGGGGCTTGGGGCTACACCTTC
cdr3_aa: CASSPGQGAWGYTF

d_call: TRBD1
v_call: TRBV18
j_call: TRBJ1-1
clone_size: once
cdr3_nt: TGTGCCAGCTCAACCGGGACAGGGAACACTGAAGCTTTCTTT
cdr3_aa: CASSTGTGNTEAFF

d_call: -
v_call: TRBV5-4
j_call: TRBJ1-2
clone_size: -
cdr3_nt: TGTGCCAGCAGCTTGTCTAGGGGTAATGGCTACACCTTC
cdr3_aa: CASSLSRGNGYTF

d_call: -
v_call: TRBV2
j_call: TRBJ1-2
clone_size: -
cdr3_nt: TGTGCCAGCACGGGTATAATAAGGGACGGGAGATATGGCTACACCTTC
cdr3_aa: CASTGIIRDGRYGYTF

d_call: -
v_call: TRBV7-2
j_call: TRBJ1-1
clone_size: once
cdr3_nt: TGTGCCAGCAGTCCTTTGTCGGGTAACACTGAAGCTTTCTTT
cdr3_aa: CASSPLSGNTEAFF

d_call: -
v_call: TRBV6-6
j_call: TRBJ1-5
clone_size: -
cdr3_nt: TGTGCCAGCAGTCCAGGACAGTTACACAATAGCAATCAGCCCCAGCATTTT
cdr3_aa: CASSPGQLHNSNQPQHF

d_call: TRBD1
v_call: TRBV12-5
j_call: TRBJ1-1
clone_size: -
cdr3_nt: TGTGCTAGTGGGACCAACACAGGGGGGTACACTGAAGCTTTCTTT
cdr3_aa: CASGTNTGGYTEAFF

d_call: -
v_call: TRBV3-1/TRBV3-2
j_call: TRBJ1-4
clone_size: -
cdr3_nt: TGTGCCAGCAGCCCGGCCGGGGCCGGGGGACTGTTTTTT
cdr3_aa: CASSPAGAGGLFF

d_call: -
v_call: TRBV28
j_call: TRBJ1-6
clone_size: once
cdr3_nt: TGTGCCAGCAGTCCTCCTATACCGACCGGGGATTCACCCCTCCACTTT
cdr3_aa: CASSPPIPTGDSPLHF

d_call: -
v_call: TRBV7-2
j_call: TRBJ2-3
clone_size: -
cdr3_nt: TGTGCCAGCAGCTTCCCGTTATCTAGCACAGATACGCAGTATTTT
cdr3_aa: CASSFPLSSTDTQYF

d_call: TRBD1
v_call: TRBV19
j_call: TRBJ1-4
clone_size: once
cdr3_nt: TGTGCCAGTAGTGGACAGGGGTGGACTAATGAAAAACTGTTTTTT
cdr3_aa: CASSGQGWTNEKLFF

d_call: TRBD2
v_call: TRBV28
j_call: TRBJ2-7
clone_size: -
cdr3_nt: TGTGCCAGCAGTTTGGAGCAAGCGGGATCCTACGAGCAGTACTTC
cdr3_aa: CASSLEQAGSYEQYF

d_call: -
v_call: TRBV29-1
j_call: TRBJ1-1
clone_size: -
cdr3_nt: TGCAGCGGCGGACAGAAATTATCAGCTTTCTTT
cdr3_aa: CSGGQKLSAFF

d_call: -
v_call: TRBV6-1
j_call: TRBJ1-1
clone_size: -
cdr3_nt: TGTGCCAGCAGTGACACACTGAACACTGAAGCTTTCTTT
cdr3_aa: CASSDTLNTEAFF

d_call: TRBD1
v_call: TRBV9
j_call: TRBJ2-2
clone_size: -
cdr3_nt: TGTGCCAGCAGCGTAGGTGTGGCAGGGGGTCTCACCGGGGAGCTGTTTTTT
cdr3_aa: CASSVGVAGGLTGELFF

d_call: -
v_call: TRBV9
j_call: TRBJ1-4
clone_size: -
cdr3_nt: TGTGCCAGCAGCGGCCGGTGGGGAGATAATGAAAAACTGTTTTTT
cdr3_aa: CASSGRWGDNEKLFF

d_call: -
v_call: TRBV12-3/TRBV12-4
j_call: TRBJ1-2
clone_size: -
cdr3_nt: TGTGCCAGCAGCCTAGCTTATGGCTACACCTTC
cdr3_aa: CASSLAYGYTF

d_call: -
v_call: TRBV2
j_call: TRBJ2-7
clone_size: -
cdr3_nt: TGTGCCAGCAGTGGTTCCGGGACTCCAACCTACGAGCAGTACTTC
cdr3_aa: CASSGSGTPTYEQYF

d_call: TRBD2
v_call: TRBV5-3
j_call: TRBJ2-2
clone_size: once
cdr3_nt: TGTGCCAGAAGCTTGGCCAGCGGGGGCTCATTTTATATCGCCGGGGAGCTGTTTTTT
cdr3_aa: CARSLASGGSFYIAGELFF

d_call: -
v_call: TRBV28
j_call: TRBJ1-1
clone_size: -
cdr3_nt: TGTGCCAGCAGTTTTCCCATGAACACTGAAGCTTTCTTT
cdr3_aa: CASSFPMNTEAFF

d_call: -
v_call: TRBV2
j_call: TRBJ2-7
clone_size: -
cdr3_nt: TGTGCCAGCAGTGACGGTCTGGGGAGCTCCTACGAGCAGTACTTC
cdr3_aa: CASSDGLGSSYEQYF

d_call: TRBD1
v_call: TRBV5-6
j_call: TRBJ1-6
clone_size: -
cdr3_nt: TGTGCCAGCAGCTTGGGCCCCTTAACAGGGGGCATTTCACCCCTCCACTTT
cdr3_aa: CASSLGPLTGGISPLHF

d_call: -
v_call: TRBV9
j_call: TRBJ1-6
clone_size: -
cdr3_nt: TGTGCCAGCAGCGCCAGGGTAGGGGTCTCACCCCTCCACTTT
cdr3_aa: CASSARVGVSPLHF

d_call: -
v_call: TRBV7-8
j_call: TRBJ1-2
clone_size: -
cdr3_nt: TGTGCCAGCAGCTTAGAGCGCGCCTTTAAGTTCTACACCTTC
cdr3_aa: CASSLERAFKFYTF

d_call: TRBD1
v_call: TRBV29-1
j_call: TRBJ1-2
clone_size: -
cdr3_nt: TGCAGCGTTGGCCGGGACAGGTACTACACCTTC
cdr3_aa: CSVGRDRYYTF

d_call: -
v_call: TRBV2
j_call: TRBJ2-7
clone_size: -
cdr3_nt: TGTGCCAGCAGTGGAACAGCCGTTGAGCAGTACTTC
cdr3_aa: CASSGTAVEQYF

d_call: -
v_call: TRBV10-1
j_call: TRBJ2-1
clone_size: -
cdr3_nt: TGCGCCAGCAGTGAGTCTCCGGGGACTCCACATTACAATGAGCAGTTCTTC
cdr3_aa: CASSESPGTPHYNEQFF